Detailed here is one TCR beta chain. The data were obtained in a study of metastatic and nonmetastatic thyroid tumors. Deletions cut 7 bases from V and 6 bases from J, with 6 bases between. The length of the CDR3 is 11 residues. In germline, CDR1 is MNHNS, CDR2 SASEGT. TCRdb re-called clones from the PCR reads using MiXCR. Of around 17,000 clones in the sample, about 22% were seen once. No treatment had been given to any patient before thyroid surgery. Sequenced sample: adjacent normal tissue. The receptor was isolated from a female donor with papillary thyroid cancer or a benign thyroid nodule (not recorded which). Some clones in this sample may be carry-over from other donors' samples. The chain employs TRBV6-1 and TRBJ2-2; D is unclear. The CDR3 DNA follows: TGTGCCAGCATCGAGGCCGGGGAGCTGTTTTTT. This encodes CASIEAGELFF.